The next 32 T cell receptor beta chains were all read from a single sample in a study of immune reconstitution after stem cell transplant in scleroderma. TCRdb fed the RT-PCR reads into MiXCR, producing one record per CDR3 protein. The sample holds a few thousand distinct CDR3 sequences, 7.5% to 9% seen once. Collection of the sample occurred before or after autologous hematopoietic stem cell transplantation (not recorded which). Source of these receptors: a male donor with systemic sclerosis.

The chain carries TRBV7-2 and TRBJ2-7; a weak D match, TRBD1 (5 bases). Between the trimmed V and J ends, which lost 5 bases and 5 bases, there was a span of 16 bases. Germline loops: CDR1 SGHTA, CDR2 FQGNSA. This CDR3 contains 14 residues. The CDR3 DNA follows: TGTGCCAGCAGCCTCTCCCACCCGACAGACGAGCAGTACTTC. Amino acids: CASSLSHPTDEQYF.

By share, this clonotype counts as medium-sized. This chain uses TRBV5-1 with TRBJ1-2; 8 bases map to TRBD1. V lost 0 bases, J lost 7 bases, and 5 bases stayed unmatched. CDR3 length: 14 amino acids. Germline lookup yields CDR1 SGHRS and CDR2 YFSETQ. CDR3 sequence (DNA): TGCGCCAGCAGCTTGGGGGACAGGTTACGTGGCTACACCTTC. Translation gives CASSLGDRLRGYTF.

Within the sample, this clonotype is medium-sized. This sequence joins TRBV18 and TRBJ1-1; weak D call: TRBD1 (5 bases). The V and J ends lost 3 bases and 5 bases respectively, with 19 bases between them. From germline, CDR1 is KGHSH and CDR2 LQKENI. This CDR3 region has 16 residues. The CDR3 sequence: CASSPAHGAEQTEAFF. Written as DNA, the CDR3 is TGTGCCAGCTCACCGGCCCATGGGGCGGAACAAACTGAAGCTTTCTTT.

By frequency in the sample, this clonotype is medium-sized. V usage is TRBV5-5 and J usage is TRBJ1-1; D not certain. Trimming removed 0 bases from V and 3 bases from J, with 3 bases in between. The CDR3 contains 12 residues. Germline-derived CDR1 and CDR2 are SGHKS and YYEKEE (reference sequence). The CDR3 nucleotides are TGTGCCAGCAGCTTGGTGGACACTGAAGCTTTCTTT. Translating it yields CASSLVDTEAFF.

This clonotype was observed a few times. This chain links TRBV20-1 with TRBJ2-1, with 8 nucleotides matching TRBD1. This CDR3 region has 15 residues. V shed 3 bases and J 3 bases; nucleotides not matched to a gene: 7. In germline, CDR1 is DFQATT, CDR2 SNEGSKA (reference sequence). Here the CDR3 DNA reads TGCAGTGCTAGCCCGGCAGGGGGCGTCTACAATGAGCAGTTCTTC. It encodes CSASPAGGVYNEQFF.

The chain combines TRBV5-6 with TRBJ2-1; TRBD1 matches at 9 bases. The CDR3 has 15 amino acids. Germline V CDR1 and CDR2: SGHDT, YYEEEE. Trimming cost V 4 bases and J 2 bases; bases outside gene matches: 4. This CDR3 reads CASSEHRGPYNEQFF. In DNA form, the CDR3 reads TGTGCCAGCAGCGAACACAGGGGGCCCTACAATGAGCAGTTCTTC.

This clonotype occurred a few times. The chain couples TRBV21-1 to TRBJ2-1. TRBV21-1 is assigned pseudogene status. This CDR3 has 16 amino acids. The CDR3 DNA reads TGTGCCAGCAGCGAAGAAGACTCGGCCTCCTACAATGAGCAGTTCTTC. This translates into CASSEEDSASYNEQFF.

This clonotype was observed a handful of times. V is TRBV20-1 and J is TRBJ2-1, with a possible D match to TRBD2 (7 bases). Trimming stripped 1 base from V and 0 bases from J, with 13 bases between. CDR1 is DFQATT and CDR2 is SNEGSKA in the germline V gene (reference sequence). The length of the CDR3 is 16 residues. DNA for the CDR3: TGCAGTGCTAGAGTAGGGGGGGGGAGCTCCTACAATGAGCAGTTCTTC. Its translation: CSARVGGGSSYNEQFF.

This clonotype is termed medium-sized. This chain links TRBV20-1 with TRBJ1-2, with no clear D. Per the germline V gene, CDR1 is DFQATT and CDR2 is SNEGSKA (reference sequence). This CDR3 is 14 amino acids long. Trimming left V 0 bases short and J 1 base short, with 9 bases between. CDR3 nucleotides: TGCAGTGCTAGAGACGTGGGTTATAACTATGGCTACACCTTC. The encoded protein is CSARDVGYNYGYTF.

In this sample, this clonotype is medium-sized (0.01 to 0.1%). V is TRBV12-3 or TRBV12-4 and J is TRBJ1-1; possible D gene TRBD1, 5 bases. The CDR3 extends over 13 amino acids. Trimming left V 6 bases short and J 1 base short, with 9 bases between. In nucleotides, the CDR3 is TGTGCCAGCAGATCGACAGCGAACACTGAAGCTTTCTTT. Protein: CASRSTANTEAFF.

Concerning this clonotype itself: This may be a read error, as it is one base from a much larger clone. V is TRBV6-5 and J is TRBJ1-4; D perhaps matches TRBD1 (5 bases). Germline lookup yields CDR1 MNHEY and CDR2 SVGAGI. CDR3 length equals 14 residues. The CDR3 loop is CAGSPGNLYEKLFF. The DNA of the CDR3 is TGTGCCGGCAGCCCAGGGAACTTATACGAAAAACTGTTTTTT.

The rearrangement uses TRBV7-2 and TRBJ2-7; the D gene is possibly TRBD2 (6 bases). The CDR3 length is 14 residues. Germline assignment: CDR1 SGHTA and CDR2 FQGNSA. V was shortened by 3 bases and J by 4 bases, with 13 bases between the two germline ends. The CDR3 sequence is CASSFSGGEYEQYF. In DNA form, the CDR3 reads TGTGCCAGCAGCTTTTCCGGGGGAGAATACGAGCAGTACTTC.

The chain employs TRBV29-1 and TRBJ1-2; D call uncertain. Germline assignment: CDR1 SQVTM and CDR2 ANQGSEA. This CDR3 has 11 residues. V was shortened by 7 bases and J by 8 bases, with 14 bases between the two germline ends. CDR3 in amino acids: CSAKRTLGYTF. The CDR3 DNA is TGCAGCGCCAAACGGACCCTGGGCTACACCTTC.

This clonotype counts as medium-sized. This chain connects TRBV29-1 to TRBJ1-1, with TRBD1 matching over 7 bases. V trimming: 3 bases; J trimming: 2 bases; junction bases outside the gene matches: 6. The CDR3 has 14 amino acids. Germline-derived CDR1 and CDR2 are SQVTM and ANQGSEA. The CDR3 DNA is TGCAGCGTTGATGGCGGGGACAGAAACACTGAAGCTTTCTTT. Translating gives CSVDGGDRNTEAFF.

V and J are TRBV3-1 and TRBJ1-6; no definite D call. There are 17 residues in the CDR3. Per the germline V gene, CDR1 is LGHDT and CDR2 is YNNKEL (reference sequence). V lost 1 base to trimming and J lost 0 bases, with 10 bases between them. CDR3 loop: CASSQGLQSSYNSPLHF. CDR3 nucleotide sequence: TGTGCCAGCAGCCAAGGATTACAGAGCTCCTATAATTCACCCCTCCACTTT.

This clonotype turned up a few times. DNA of the CDR3: TGTGCCAGCAGCTCGACTAGCGGGGGCGCAGATACGCAGTATTTT. The encoded protein is CASSSTSGGADTQYF. This chain uses TRBV7-8 with TRBJ2-3; 12 bases match TRBD2. Losses at the gene ends were 4 bases for V and 4 bases for J; bases not matched to a gene: 3. The CDR3 runs 15 residues. Germline lookup yields CDR1 SGHVS and CDR2 FQNEAQ. The whole variable domain, remainder taken from reference TRBV7-8 and TRBJ2-3, is GAGVSQSPRYKVAKRGQDVALRCDPISGHVSLFWYQQALGQGPEFLTYFQNEAQLDKSGLPSDRFFAERPEGSVSTLKIQRTQQEDSAVYLCASSSTSGGADTQYFGPGTRLTVL.

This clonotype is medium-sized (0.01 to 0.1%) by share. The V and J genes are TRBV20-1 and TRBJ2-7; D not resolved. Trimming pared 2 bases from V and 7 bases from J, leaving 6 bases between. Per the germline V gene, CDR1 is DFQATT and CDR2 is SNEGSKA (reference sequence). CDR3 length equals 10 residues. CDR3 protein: CSARISEQYF. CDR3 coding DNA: TGCAGTGCTAGAATATCAGAGCAGTACTTC.

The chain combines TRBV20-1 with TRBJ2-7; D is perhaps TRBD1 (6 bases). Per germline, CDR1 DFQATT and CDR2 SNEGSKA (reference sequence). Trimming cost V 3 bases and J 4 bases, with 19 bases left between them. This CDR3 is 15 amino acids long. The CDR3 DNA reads TGCAGTGCTAGTAACCCCCAAGGGGGTCTATACGAGCAGTACTTC. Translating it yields CSASNPQGGLYEQYF.

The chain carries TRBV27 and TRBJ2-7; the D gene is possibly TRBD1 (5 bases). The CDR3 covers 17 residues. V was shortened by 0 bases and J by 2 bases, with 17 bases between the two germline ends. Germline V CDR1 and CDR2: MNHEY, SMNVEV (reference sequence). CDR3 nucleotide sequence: TGTGCCAGCAGTTTATCGTTTGATTCCGTCAGGGCCTACGAGCAGTACTTC. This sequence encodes CASSLSFDSVRAYEQYF.

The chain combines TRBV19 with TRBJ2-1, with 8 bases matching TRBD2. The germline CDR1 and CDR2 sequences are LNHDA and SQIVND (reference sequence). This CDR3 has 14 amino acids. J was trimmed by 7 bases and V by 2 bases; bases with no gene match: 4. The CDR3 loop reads CASSIRRGANEQFF. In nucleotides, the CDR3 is TGTGCCAGTAGTATAAGGCGGGGGGCGAATGAGCAGTTCTTC.

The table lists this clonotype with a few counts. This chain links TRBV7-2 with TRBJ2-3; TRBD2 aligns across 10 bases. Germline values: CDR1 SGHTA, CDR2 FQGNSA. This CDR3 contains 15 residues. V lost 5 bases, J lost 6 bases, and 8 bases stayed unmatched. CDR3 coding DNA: TGTGCCAGCAGCCGGACTAGCGGCTTTTCGGATACGCAGTATTTT. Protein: CASSRTSGFSDTQYF.

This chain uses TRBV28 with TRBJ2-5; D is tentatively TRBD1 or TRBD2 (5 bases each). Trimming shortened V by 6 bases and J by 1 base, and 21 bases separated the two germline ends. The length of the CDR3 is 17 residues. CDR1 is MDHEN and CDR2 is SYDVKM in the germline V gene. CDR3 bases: TGTGCCAGCAGCCCGGGACGTAGGGGCTCGGCCCAAGAGACCCAGTACTTC. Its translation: CASSPGRRGSAQETQYF.

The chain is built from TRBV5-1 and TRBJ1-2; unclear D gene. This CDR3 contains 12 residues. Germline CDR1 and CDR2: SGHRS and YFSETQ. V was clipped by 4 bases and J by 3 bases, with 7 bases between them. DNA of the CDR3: TGCGCCAGCAGCCCGACGGACTATGGCTACACCTTC. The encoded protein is CASSPTDYGYTF.

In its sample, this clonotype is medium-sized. The DNA of the CDR3 is TGTGCCAGCAGTTACCTACAGGGGGGAAACATTCAGTACTTC. Translating gives CASSYLQGGNIQYF. This chain joins TRBV6-6 and TRBJ2-4; 8 positions match TRBD1. V shed 2 bases and J 6 bases; nucleotides not matched to a gene: 3. Germline V gene lookup returns CDR1 MNHNY and CDR2 SVGAGI (reference sequence). The CDR3 is made up of 14 amino acids.

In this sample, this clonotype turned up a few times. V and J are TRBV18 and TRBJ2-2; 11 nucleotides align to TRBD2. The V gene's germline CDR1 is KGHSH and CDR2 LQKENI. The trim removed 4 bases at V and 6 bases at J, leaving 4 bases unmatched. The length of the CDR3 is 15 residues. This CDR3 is CASSLTSGSSGELFF. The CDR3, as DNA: TGTGCCAGCTCACTCACTAGCGGGAGTTCCGGGGAGCTGTTTTTT.

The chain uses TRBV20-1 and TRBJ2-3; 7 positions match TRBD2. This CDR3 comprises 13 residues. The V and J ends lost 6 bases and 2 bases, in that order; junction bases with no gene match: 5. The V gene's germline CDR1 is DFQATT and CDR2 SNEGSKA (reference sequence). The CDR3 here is CSATSQNTDTQYF. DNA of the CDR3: TGCAGTGCGACTAGCCAGAACACAGATACGCAGTATTTT.

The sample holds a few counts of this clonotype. Here the CDR3 DNA reads TGCAGTGTCAAAAGGGGGTCCACTGAAGCTTTCTTT. It specifies CSVKRGSTEAFF. The V gene is TRBV20-1, the J gene TRBJ1-1; TRBD1 might be the D (6 bases). The V and J ends lost 7 bases and 4 bases respectively, with 13 bases between them. The germline CDR1 and CDR2 sequences are DFQATT and SNEGSKA (reference sequence). This CDR3 region has 12 residues.

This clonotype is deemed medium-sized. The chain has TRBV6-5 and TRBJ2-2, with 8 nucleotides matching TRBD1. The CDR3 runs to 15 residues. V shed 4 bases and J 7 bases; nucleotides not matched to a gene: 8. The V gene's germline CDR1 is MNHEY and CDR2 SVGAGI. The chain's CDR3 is CASSSDRAGNGELFF. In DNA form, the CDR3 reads TGTGCCAGCAGTTCGGACAGGGCTGGGAACGGGGAGCTGTTTTTT.

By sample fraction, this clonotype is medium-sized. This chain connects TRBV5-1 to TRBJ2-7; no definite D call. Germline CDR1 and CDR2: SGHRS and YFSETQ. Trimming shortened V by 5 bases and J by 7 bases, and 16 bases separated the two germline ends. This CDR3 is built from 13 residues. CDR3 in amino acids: CASSPWVGTEQYF. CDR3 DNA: TGCGCCAGCAGTCCATGGGTGGGTACGGAGCAGTACTTC.

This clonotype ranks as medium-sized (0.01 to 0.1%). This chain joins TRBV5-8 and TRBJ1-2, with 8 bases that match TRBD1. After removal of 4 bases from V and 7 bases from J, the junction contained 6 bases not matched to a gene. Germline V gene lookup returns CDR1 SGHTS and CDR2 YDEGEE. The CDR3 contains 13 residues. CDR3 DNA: TGTGCCAGCAGCGGACAGGGCTCGATTGGCTACACCTTC. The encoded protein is CASSGQGSIGYTF.

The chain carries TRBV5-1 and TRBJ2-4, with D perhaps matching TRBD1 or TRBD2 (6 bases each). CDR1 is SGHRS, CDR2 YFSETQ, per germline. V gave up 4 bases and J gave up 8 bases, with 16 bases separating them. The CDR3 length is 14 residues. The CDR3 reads CASSTNRVADIQYF. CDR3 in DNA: TGCGCCAGCAGCACCAACAGGGTAGCGGACATTCAGTACTTC.

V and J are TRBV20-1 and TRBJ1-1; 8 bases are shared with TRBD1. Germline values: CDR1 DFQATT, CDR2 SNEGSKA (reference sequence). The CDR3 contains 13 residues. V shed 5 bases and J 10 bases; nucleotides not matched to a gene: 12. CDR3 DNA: TGCAGTGCTTATTTTACAGGGGGGTCGAGAGCTTTCTTT. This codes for CSAYFTGGSRAFF.